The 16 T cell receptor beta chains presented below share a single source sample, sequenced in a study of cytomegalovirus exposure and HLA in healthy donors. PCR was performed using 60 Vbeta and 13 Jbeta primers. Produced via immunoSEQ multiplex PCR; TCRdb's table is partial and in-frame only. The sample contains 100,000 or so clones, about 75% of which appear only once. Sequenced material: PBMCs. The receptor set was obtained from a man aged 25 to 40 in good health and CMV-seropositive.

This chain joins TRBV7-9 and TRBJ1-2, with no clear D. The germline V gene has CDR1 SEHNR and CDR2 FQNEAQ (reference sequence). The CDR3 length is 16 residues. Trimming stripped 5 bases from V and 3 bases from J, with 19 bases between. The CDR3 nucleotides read TGTGCCAGCAGCCTGACGAGCGTCGCCGGGGACTATGGCTACACCTTC. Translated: CASSLTSVAGDYGYTF.

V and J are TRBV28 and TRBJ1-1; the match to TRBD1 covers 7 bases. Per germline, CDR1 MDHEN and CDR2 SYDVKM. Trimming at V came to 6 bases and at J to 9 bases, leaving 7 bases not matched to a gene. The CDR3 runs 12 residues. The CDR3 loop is CASRAPTGKAFF. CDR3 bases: TGTGCCAGCAGAGCACCGACAGGGAAAGCTTTCTTT. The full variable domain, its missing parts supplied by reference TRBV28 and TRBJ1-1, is DVKVTQSSRYLVKRTGEKVFLECVQDMDHENMFWYRQDPGLGLRLIYFSYDVKMKEKGDIPEGYSVSREKKERFSLILESASTNQTSMYLCASRAPTGKAFFGQGTRLTVV.

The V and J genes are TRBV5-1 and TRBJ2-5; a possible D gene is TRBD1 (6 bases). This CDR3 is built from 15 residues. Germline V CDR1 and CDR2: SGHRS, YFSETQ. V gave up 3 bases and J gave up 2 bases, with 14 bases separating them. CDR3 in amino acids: CASSWGPTGQETQYF. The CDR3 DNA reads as TGCGCCAGCAGCTGGGGGCCCACAGGACAAGAGACCCAGTACTTC.

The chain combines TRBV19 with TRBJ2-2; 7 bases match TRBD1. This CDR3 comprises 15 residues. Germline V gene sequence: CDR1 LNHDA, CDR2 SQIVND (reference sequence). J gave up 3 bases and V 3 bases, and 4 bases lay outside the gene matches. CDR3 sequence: CASSMAQGDTGELFF. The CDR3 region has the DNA TGTGCCAGTAGTATGGCGCAGGGGGACACCGGGGAGCTGTTTTTT.

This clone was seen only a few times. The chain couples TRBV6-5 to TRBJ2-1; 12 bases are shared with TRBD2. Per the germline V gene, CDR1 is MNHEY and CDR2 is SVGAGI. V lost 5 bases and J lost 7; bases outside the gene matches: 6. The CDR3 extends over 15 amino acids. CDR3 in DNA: TGTGCCAGCAGTCCTAGCGGGGGGGCAGGGAATGAGCAGTTCTTC. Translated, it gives CASSPSGGAGNEQFF.

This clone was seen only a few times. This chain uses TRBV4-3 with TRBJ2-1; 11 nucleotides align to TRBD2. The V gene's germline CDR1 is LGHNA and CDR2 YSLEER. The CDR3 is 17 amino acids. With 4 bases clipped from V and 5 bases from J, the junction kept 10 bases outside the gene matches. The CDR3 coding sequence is TGCGCCAGCAGCCTACACTTTAGCGGGGGGGGAGACAATGAGCAGTTCTTC. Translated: CASSLHFSGGGDNEQFF.

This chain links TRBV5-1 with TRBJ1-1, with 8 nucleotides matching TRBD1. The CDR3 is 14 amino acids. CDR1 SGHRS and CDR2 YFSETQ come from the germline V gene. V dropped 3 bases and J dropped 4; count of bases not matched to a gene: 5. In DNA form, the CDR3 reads TGCGCCAGCAGCTACCGAGACAGGGGCACTGAAGCTTTCTTT. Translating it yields CASSYRDRGTEAFF.

This chain's CDR3 is CASSDRGEFDEQYF. Here the CDR3 DNA reads TGTGCCAGTAGTGACAGGGGGGAATTCGACGAGCAGTACTTC. The chain recombines TRBV19 with TRBJ2-7; TRBD1 matches 9 bases. The CDR3 totals 14 residues. Per the germline V gene, CDR1 is LNHDA and CDR2 is SQIVND (reference sequence). Losses at the gene ends were 5 bases for V and 5 bases for J; bases not matched to a gene: 7.

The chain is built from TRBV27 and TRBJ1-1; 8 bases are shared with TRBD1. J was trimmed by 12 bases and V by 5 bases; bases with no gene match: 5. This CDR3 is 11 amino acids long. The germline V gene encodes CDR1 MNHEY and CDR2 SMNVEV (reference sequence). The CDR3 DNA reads TGTGCCAGCAGTACCGGACAGGGTTCTTTCTTT. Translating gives CASSTGQGSFF.

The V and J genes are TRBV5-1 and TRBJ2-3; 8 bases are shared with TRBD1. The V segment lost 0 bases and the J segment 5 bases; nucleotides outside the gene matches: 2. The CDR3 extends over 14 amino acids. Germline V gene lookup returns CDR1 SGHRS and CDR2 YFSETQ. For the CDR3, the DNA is TGCGCCAGCAGCTTGGGGACAGGGCTAGATACGCAGTATTTT. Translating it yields CASSLGTGLDTQYF.

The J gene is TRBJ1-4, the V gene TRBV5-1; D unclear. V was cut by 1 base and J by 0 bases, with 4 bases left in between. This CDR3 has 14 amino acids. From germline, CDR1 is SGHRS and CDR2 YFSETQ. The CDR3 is CASSLTATNEKLFF. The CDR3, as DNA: TGCGCCAGCAGCTTGACGGCAACTAATGAAAAACTGTTTTTT.

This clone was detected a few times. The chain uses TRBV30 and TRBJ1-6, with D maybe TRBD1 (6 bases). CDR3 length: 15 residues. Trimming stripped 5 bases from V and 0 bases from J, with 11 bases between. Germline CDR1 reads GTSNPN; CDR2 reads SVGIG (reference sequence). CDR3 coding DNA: TGTGCCTGGTCAGGGGAGAGCTCCTATAATTCACCCCTCCACTTT. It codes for CAWSGESSYNSPLHF.

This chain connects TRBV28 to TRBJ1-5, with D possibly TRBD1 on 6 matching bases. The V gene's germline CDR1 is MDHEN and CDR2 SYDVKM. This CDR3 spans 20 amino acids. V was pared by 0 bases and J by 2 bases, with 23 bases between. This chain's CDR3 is CASSLWGRGRGFLGNQPQHF. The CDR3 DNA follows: TGTGCCAGCAGTTTATGGGGGCGAGGCAGGGGATTTCTGGGCAATCAGCCCCAGCATTTT.

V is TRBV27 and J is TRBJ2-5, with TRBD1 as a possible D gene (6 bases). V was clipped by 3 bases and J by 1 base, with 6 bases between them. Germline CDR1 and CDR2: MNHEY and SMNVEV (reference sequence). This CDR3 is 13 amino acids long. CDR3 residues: CASSLGAQETQYF. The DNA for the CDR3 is TGTGCCAGCAGTTTGGGGGCCCAAGAGACCCAGTACTTC.

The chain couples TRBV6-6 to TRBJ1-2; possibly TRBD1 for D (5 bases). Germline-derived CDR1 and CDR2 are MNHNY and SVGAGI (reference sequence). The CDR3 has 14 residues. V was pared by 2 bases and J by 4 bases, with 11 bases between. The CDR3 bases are TGTGCCAGCAGTTACATCCAGGGAGGCTATGGCTACACCTTC. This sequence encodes CASSYIQGGYGYTF.

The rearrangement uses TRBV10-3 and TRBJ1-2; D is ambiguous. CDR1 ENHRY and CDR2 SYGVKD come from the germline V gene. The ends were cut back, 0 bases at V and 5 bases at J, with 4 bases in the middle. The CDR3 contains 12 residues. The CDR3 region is CAISESSYGYTF. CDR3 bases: TGTGCCATCAGTGAGTCTAGTTATGGCTACACCTTC.